This T cell receptor beta chain emerged from a study of T cell repertoires in cytomegalovirus infection. The study's findings and limits: HLA-C-restricted CMV-specific TCR beta clonotypes were dominant in the ex vivo response.

TCRdb fed the reads into MiXCR, producing one record per CDR3 protein. This table has fewer than 650,000 distinct CDR3 sequences, approximately 40% appearing once. CDR1 and CDR2 (germline): SGHAT, FQNNGV. With V trimmed by 7 bases and J by 4 bases, 8 bases remained unmatched. The CDR3 covers 14 residues. This clonotype was observed a single time. Its cognate antigen is unknown. This clonotype originated in a human donor in good health (CMV status not recorded). Some clones in this sample may be carry-over from other donors' samples. Sequenced material: cultured PBMCs, taken from culture after CMV antigen stimulation. This sequence joins TRBV11-2 and TRBJ2-3; 7 bases are a match to TRBD2. The CDR3 sequence is CASMGEGEPDTQYF. CDR3 DNA: TGTGCCAGCATGGGGGAGGGAGAGCCAGATACGCAGTATTTT.